This TCR beta chain was observed in a study of blood T cell repertoires in COVID-19. Original data processing: By means of reference gene primer amplification, nucleated cell counts were estimated. Sequencing used immunoSEQ multiplex PCR; TCRdb keeps in-frame clones, though not all of them. The V and J calls and clone size come from that table; D and trimming were worked out from the DNA. In the table there are tens of thousands of clones, over 75% of which are singletons. Germline CDR1 SGHDT, CDR2 YYEEEE. CDR3 length equals 13 residues. The V segment lost 5 bases and the J segment 4 bases; nucleotides outside the gene matches: 5.

The sample taken for sequencing was peripheral blood. The sequence came from a human donor in a cohort sampled during active COVID-19. The chain couples TRBV5-6 to TRBJ1-2, with TRBD1 matching 7 bases. CDR3 coding DNA: TGTGCCAGCAGTCCTGGGACAGCCTATGGCTACACCTTC. This codes for CASSPGTAYGYTF.